This T cell receptor beta chain was sequenced in a study of T cells after yellow fever vaccination. Broader study findings: Primary-vaccination clones mostly resurfaced post-booster (around 96% CD4, roughly 90% CD8). Abundant clonotypes from the bulk population could get into FACS-sorted repertoires as contaminants.

Trimming took off 0 bases at V and 10 bases at J, with 15 bases between the two ends. The germline gives CDR1 MRHNA, CDR2 SNTAGT. This CDR3 region has 14 residues. They built TCR cDNA with 5'RACE template switching, a step that put in a universal primer site and UMIs. MiXCR, run by TCRdb on the 5' RACE reads, gives a single entry per CDR3 protein. Altogether fewer than 450,000 distinct CDR3 sequences are present, around a tenth being singletons, with the ten largest covering around 18%. Note on this clonotype: The target antigen is unknown.

The TCR originated in a man between 18 and 29 years old who received the YFV17D yellow fever vaccine. Here the sequenced sample was PBMCs, taken on the day of the first yellow fever vaccination. V and J are TRBV6-4 and TRBJ1-1; a possible D gene is TRBD1 (6 bases). CDR3 in amino acids: CASSDSRNQGPAFF. For the CDR3, the DNA is TGTGCCAGCAGTGACTCCCGAAATCAGGGGCCAGCTTTCTTT.